The 13 T cell receptor beta chains presented below share a single source sample, sequenced in a study of cytotoxic CD8 clonotypes in ibrutinib-treated CLL. TCRdb keeps only in-frame clones here, not all; method: immunoSEQ multiplex PCR. The repertoire consists of some 92,000 clones, with approximately 80% occurring once and the leading ten covering about 26%. This sample comprised PBMCs, obtained after 24 months of ibrutinib treatment. All receptors come from a human donor with chronic lymphocytic leukemia.

This sequence joins TRBV19 and TRBJ2-7; the match to TRBD1 covers 9 bases. The CDR3 totals 14 residues. Germline lookup yields CDR1 LNHDA and CDR2 SQIVND (reference sequence). With 5 bases clipped from V and 9 bases from J, the junction kept 11 bases outside the gene matches. The CDR3 reads CASSSRDRAFMQYF. DNA of the CDR3: TGTGCCAGTAGTTCCCGGGACAGGGCCTTCATGCAGTACTTC.

The V call is TRBV6-1, the J call TRBJ1-4, with D unresolved. The CDR3 has 14 amino acids. Germline CDR1 and CDR2: MNHNS and SASEGT. In DNA form, the CDR3 reads TGTGCTACGGTTTCTCGGGAGCTAAATGAAAAACTGTTTTTT. This sequence encodes CATVSRELNEKLFF.

This clone was seen more than once but under ten times. The genes are TRBV7-3 and TRBJ2-5; TRBD1 agrees at 9 bases. The CDR3 extends over 15 amino acids. V lost 5 bases and J lost 5; bases outside the gene matches: 9. Germline V gene lookup returns CDR1 SGHTA and CDR2 FQGTGA. CDR3 amino acids: CASSRRGQGRETQYF. CDR3 coding DNA: TGTGCCAGCAGCCGCCGGGGACAGGGAAGGGAGACCCAGTACTTC.

The CDR3 loop is CASSHTGGGGNTIYF. The CDR3 DNA reads as TGTGCCAGCAGCCACACAGGGGGCGGTGGAAACACCATATATTTT. The V call is TRBV7-3, the J call TRBJ1-3; the match to TRBD1 covers 9 bases. The CDR3 consists of 15 residues. The V gene end was trimmed by 5 bases and the J gene end by 3 bases; junction bases not matched to a gene: 5. The germline gives CDR1 SGHTA, CDR2 FQGTGA. The complete variable domain, with remaining parts taken from reference TRBV7-3 and TRBJ1-3, reads GAGVSQTPSNKVTEKGKYVELRCDPISGHTALYWYRQSLGQGPEFLIYFQGTGAADDSGLPNDRFFAVRPEGSVSTLKIQRTERGDSAVYLCASSHTGGGGNTIYFGEGSWLTVV.

This chain uses TRBV5-5 with TRBJ2-1, with 7 bases fitting TRBD2. Germline V gene sequence: CDR1 SGHKS, CDR2 YYEKEE (reference sequence). The CDR3 is 13 residues long. Losses at the gene ends were 4 bases for V and 6 bases for J; bases not matched to a gene: 4. The chain's CDR3 is CASSREDLNEQFF. Written as DNA, the CDR3 is TGTGCCAGCAGCCGGGAGGATCTCAATGAGCAGTTCTTC.

This sequence joins TRBV6-5 and TRBJ2-7; no clear D gene. This CDR3 is 13 amino acids long. The germline gives CDR1 MNHEY, CDR2 SVGAGI. The V end was cut by 6 bases, the J end by 0 bases, with 9 bases between. This CDR3 is CASRIASSYEQYF. DNA for the CDR3: TGTGCCAGCAGGATAGCAAGCTCCTACGAGCAGTACTTC.

This clone was detected only a few times. This chain joins TRBV28 and TRBJ2-7; D uncertain. The CDR3 is 10 amino acids. With 2 bases removed from V and 5 bases from J, the gap between germline ends came to 1 base. Per the germline V gene, CDR1 is MDHEN and CDR2 is SYDVKM. The CDR3 region has the DNA TGTGCCAGCAGTTTAAACGAGCAGTACTTC. This sequence encodes CASSLNEQYF.

The sample holds a few counts of this clone. This chain links TRBV5-4 with TRBJ1-2; D gene ambiguous. CDR1 and CDR2 from the germline V gene are SGHNT and YYREEE (reference sequence). The CDR3 extends over 13 amino acids. The ends were cut back, 4 bases at V and 0 bases at J, with 7 bases in the middle. The CDR3 here is CASSGEANYGYTF. The CDR3 nucleotides read TGTGCCAGCAGCGGCGAAGCTAACTATGGCTACACCTTC.

This chain joins TRBV11-2 and TRBJ2-7; 11 nucleotides line up with TRBD1. This CDR3 is 16 amino acids long. V gave up 4 bases and J gave up 3 bases; unmatched junction bases: 8. Germline CDR1 SGHAT, CDR2 FQNNGV. The CDR3 reads CASSSTGTGGVYEQYF. As DNA, the CDR3 is TGTGCCAGCAGCTCGACCGGGACAGGGGGGGTCTACGAGCAGTACTTC.

The genes are TRBV5-8 and TRBJ2-7; TRBD2 matches at 8 bases. There are 14 residues in the CDR3. Trimming removed 4 bases from V and 2 bases from J; junction bases left unmatched: 5. The V gene's germline CDR1 is SGHTS and CDR2 YDEGEE. The chain's CDR3 is CASSNGLATYEQYF. Written as DNA, the CDR3 is TGTGCCAGCAGCAACGGACTAGCCACCTACGAGCAGTACTTC.

The sample holds a few counts of this clone. CDR3 in amino acids: CASSSTGNPYEQYF. CDR3 DNA: TGTGCCAGCAGCTCTACAGGGAACCCCTACGAGCAGTACTTC. The chain couples TRBV11-3 to TRBJ2-7; TRBD1 is a possible D gene (6 bases). CDR3 size: 14 residues. Germline values: CDR1 SGHNT, CDR2 YENEEA. Trimming shortened V by 4 bases and J by 2 bases, and 12 bases separated the two germline ends.

This chain uses TRBV6-1 with TRBJ1-5, with D hard to call. The CDR3 sequence is 14 residues long. V lost 7 bases, J lost 0 bases, and 10 bases lay in between. CDR1 is MNHNS, CDR2 SASEGT, per germline. CDR3 region: CASTWRASNQPQHF. Written as DNA, the CDR3 is TGTGCCAGCACTTGGAGGGCTAGCAATCAGCCCCAGCATTTT.

This rearrangement joins TRBV18 to TRBJ1-2; D perhaps matches TRBD1 (5 bases). V was pared by 0 bases and J by 4 bases, with 12 bases between. Looked up from germline, CDR1 is KGHSH and CDR2 is LQKENI. CDR3 length: 15 amino acids. The CDR3 protein is CASSPPSGRVYGYTF. CDR3 coding DNA: TGTGCCAGCTCACCACCGAGCGGCAGGGTCTATGGCTACACCTTC.